The 6 T cell receptor beta chains below all came from one sample that was sequenced in a study of vaccination effects on CD4 cells after COVID-19 (dated by TCRdb to 2021 to 2024). Antigen specificity for these receptors is unknown. In the ViraFEST assay, PBMC were stimulated with viral peptide pools, and antigen-specific CD4+ T cell clonotypes were then identified by expansion using TCR sequencing. After 10 days of culture, CD4+ T cells were isolated with the EasySep CD4+ T cell isolation kit. Participants received two doses of either the BNT162b2 or the mRNA-1273 mRNA SARS-CoV-2 vaccine. Library preparation used the immunoSEQ multiplex PCR assay. Entries here come from immuneACCESS through TCRdb and include only in-frame sequences with V and J called. Some clones fail to appear in such tables; in the studies checked, an unresolved V gene covers under half of the shortfall, and the cause of the remainder is unknown. The sample table shows 70,000 to 95,000 clones, and roughly 73% are seen once. Of the sample, about 1.2% falls within the top ten clones.

Sequences were derived from CD4+ T cells from PBMCs cultured with HCoV-OC43 spike peptides, sampled after COVID-19 vaccination. The cell subset or site label of this sample denotes: HCoV-OC43 spike overlapping peptide pool stimulation. These receptors all come from a human donor who received a COVID-19 vaccine.

The chain recombines TRBV6-2 or TRBV6-3 with TRBJ1-1; D call uncertain. The V and J ends lost 4 bases and 1 base respectively, with 10 bases between them. The CDR3 runs 14 residues. Per germline, CDR1 MNHEY and CDR2 SVGEGT. The CDR3 DNA reads as TGTGCCAGCAGTTTCGCGGATCCGAACACTGAAGCTTTCTTT. It yields the protein CASSFADPNTEAFF.

The chain couples TRBV28 to TRBJ1-2, with 7 bases fitting TRBD1. The CDR3 length is 15 residues. Trimming removed 4 bases from V and 0 bases from J; junction bases left unmatched: 5. Germline CDR1 and CDR2: MDHEN and SYDVKM. The CDR3 sequence is CASSWGDRTNYGYTF. The CDR3 DNA reads TGTGCCAGCAGTTGGGGGGACAGAACTAACTATGGCTACACCTTC.

The chain employs TRBV30 and TRBJ1-1, with TRBD1 as a possible D gene (5 bases). The CDR3 extends over 12 amino acids. V was pared by 3 bases and J by 7 bases, with 12 bases between. CDR1 GTSNPN and CDR2 SVGIG come from the germline V gene (reference sequence). The CDR3 sequence is CAWRGVIGEAFF. CDR3 DNA: TGTGCCTGGAGGGGGGTTATCGGTGAAGCTTTCTTT.

The gene calls are TRBV12-3 or TRBV12-4 and TRBJ1-2, with D perhaps TRBD1 (5 bases). This CDR3 has 13 amino acids. Deletions cut 10 bases from V and 2 bases from J, with 14 bases between. The CDR3 loop reads CAIRGGRNYGYTF. CDR3 sequence (DNA): TGTGCCATACGGGGGGGAAGGAACTATGGCTACACCTTC.

This CDR3 is CASSPSVNRGNQPQHF. The CDR3 nucleotides are TGTGCCAGCAGTCCCAGCGTTAACCGGGGCAATCAGCCCCAGCATTTT. This chain joins TRBV6-2 or TRBV6-3 and TRBJ1-5; D not certain. This CDR3 region has 16 residues. Between the trimmed V and J ends, which lost 5 bases and 2 bases, there was a span of 16 bases. Germline loops: CDR1 MNHEY, CDR2 SVGEGT.

The chain recombines TRBV2 with TRBJ2-2; D is uncertain. The length of the CDR3 is 12 residues. Looked up from germline, CDR1 is SNHLY and CDR2 is FYNNEI. Trimming removed 7 bases from V and 8 bases from J, with 11 bases in between. For the CDR3, the DNA is TGTGCCAGCACCCTTGAGAGAGGGGAGCTGTTTTTT. Residues: CASTLERGELFF. The variable domain in full, completed from reference TRBV2 and TRBJ2-2, reads EPEVTQTPSHQVTQMGQEVILRCVPISNHLYFYWYRQILGQKVEFLVSFYNNEISEKSEIFDDQFSVERPDGSNFTLKIRSTKLEDSAMYFCASTLERGELFFGEGSRLTVL.